This T cell receptor (beta chain) was found in a study of T cells of healthy individuals. The CDR3 has 15 amino acids. J lost 3 bases, V lost 2 bases, and 6 bases had no gene match. The germline gives CDR1 SEHNR, CDR2 FQNEAQ (reference sequence). In TCRdb, the 5' RACE reads were re-called with MiXCR into one record per CDR3 protein. The table shows 65,000 to 90,000 distinct CDR3 sequences, with approximately 5.4% occurring only once. This sequence joins TRBV7-9 and TRBJ2-7; TRBD2 matches at 8 bases. The origin of this receptor is a female donor in good health. The CDR3 region is CASSLTTGGVYEQYF. In DNA form, the CDR3 reads TGTGCCAGCAGCTTAACCACGGGAGGGGTCTACGAGCAGTACTTC.